These 31 T cell receptor beta chains share one sample of origin, sequenced in a study of molecular identifiers for immune sequencing clone quantification. MiXCR was run by TCRdb on the PCR reads, yielding one entry per CDR3 protein. The table lists about 640,000 distinct CDR3 sequences, just under 20% of them singletons. Sequenced material: naive CD8+ T cells from blood, with Jurkat cell RNA spiked in. Noted subset: FACS-sorted CD8+CD4-CCR7+CD45RA+ naive T cells. Receptor source: a human donor in good health. Some libraries in this study had Jurkat cell RNA spiked in.

Worth noting for this clonotype: Possible read error: a much larger clone is one base away. The chain joins TRBV4-1 to TRBJ1-1; no clear D. Germline V lookup: CDR1 MGHRA, CDR2 YSYEKL. The CDR3 has 14 amino acids. The CDR3 sequence: CACSQDGQYTEAFF. The CDR3 DNA reads as TGCGCCTGCAGCCAAGATGGGCAGTACACTGAAGCTTTCTTT.

Here the CDR3 reads CASSLSPWLGETQYF. The DNA for the CDR3 is TGTGCCAGCAGTTTATCCCCCTGGTTAGGAGAGACCCAGTACTTC. The chain has TRBV27 and TRBJ2-5; D remains unclear. Per germline, CDR1 MNHEY and CDR2 SMNVEV (reference sequence). V lost 0 bases and J 4 bases, leaving 12 bases between the germline ends. The CDR3 covers 15 residues.

This clonotype turned up a few times. A read error is possible here, since a much larger clone lies one base away. The chain joins TRBV27 to TRBJ2-3, with D possibly TRBD1 on 5 matching bases. The CDR3 runs to 16 residues. The germline V gene has CDR1 MNHEY and CDR2 SMNVEV (reference sequence). V lost 5 bases and J lost 8, with 23 bases in between. CDR3 in DNA: TGTGCCAGCAGTCCCAACGGACATCCGGCATCAGGTACGCAGTATTTT. As protein: CASSPNGHPASGTQYF.

This clonotype was found a few times. Possible read error: a much larger clone is one base away. J is TRBJ2-3 and V is TRBV7-9, with a tentative D call TRBD1 (6 bases). Germline V gives CDR1 SEHNR, CDR2 FQNEAQ (reference sequence). There are 17 residues in the CDR3. The CDR3 is CASKNQDRTSAADAQYF. In DNA, the CDR3 is TGTGCCAGCAAGAATCAGGACAGAACTTCGGCGGCAGATGCGCAGTATTTT.

This clonotype has ten or more counts. This sequence joins TRBV18 and TRBJ2-3, with unresolved D. CDR1 and CDR2 (germline): KGHSH, LQKENI. CDR3 length: 15 residues. The V and J ends lost 2 bases and 2 bases respectively, with 11 bases between them. Here the CDR3 reads CASSPKPPATDTQYF. The CDR3 DNA is TGTGCCAGCTCACCAAAGCCTCCCGCCACAGATACGCAGTATTTT.

CDR3 in DNA: TGCGCCAGCAACCACAGGGGTGTGTCCTATAATTCACCCCTCCACTTT. Encoded protein: CASNHRGVSYNSPLHF. This chain connects TRBV4-3 to TRBJ1-6; 7 nucleotides match TRBD1. Germline-derived CDR1 and CDR2 are LGHNA and YSLEER. This CDR3 has 16 residues. V shed 7 bases, J shed 1 base, and the junction held 7 bases outside the gene matches.

This clonotype was observed many times. The chain links TRBV4-3 to TRBJ2-1; the D call may be TRBD1 or TRBD2 (5 bases each). The CDR3 loop spans 15 amino acids. Trimming took off 0 bases at V and 4 bases at J, with 10 bases between the two ends. CDR1 is LGHNA, CDR2 YSLEER, per germline. CDR3 nucleotides: TGCGCCAGCAGCCAAGAAGGGACGCCATACAATGAGCAGTTCTTC. As protein: CASSQEGTPYNEQFF.

This clonotype was seen many times. This chain joins TRBV27 and TRBJ2-3, with D perhaps matching TRBD2 (7 bases). V lost 8 bases and J 5 bases, leaving 23 bases between the germline ends. Looked up from germline, CDR1 is MNHEY and CDR2 is SMNVEV (reference sequence). There are 16 residues in the CDR3. This CDR3 reads CASAPGWRGREDTQYF. As DNA, the CDR3 is TGTGCCAGCGCCCCAGGGTGGCGGGGGCGCGAAGATACGCAGTATTTT.

With regard to this clonotype: A read error may explain this, as a much larger clone is one base away. The V gene is TRBV11-2, the J gene TRBJ2-2, with D possibly matching TRBD1 (5 bases). CDR1 is SGHAT and CDR2 is FQNNGV in the germline V gene. The CDR3 extends over 18 amino acids. The V and J ends lost 2 bases and 2 bases respectively, with 18 bases between them. The CDR3 protein is CASSLWVAGLSNTGELFF. Here the CDR3 DNA reads TGTGCCAGCAGCTTATGGGTTGCAGGGTTGAGCAACACCGGGGAGCTGTTTTTT.

Of note for this clonotype: Just one base apart from a much larger clone, this may be a read error. The V and J genes are TRBV28 and TRBJ2-2; possibly TRBD2 for D (5 bases). This CDR3 is 12 amino acids long. The germline gives CDR1 MDHEN, CDR2 SYDVKM. Trimming took 5 bases from V and 11 from J, leaving 12 bases between them. CDR3 coding DNA: TGTGCCAGCAGTCCCTCAGAGGGTGAGCTGTTTTTT. It translates to CASSPSEGELFF. Variable domain in full (rest from reference TRBV28 and TRBJ2-2): DVKVTQSSRYLVKRTGEKVFLECVQDMDHENMFWYRQDPGLGLRLIYFSYDVKMKEKGDIPEGYSVSREKKERFSLILESASTNQTSMYLCASSPSEGELFFGEGSRLTVL.

This clonotype has at least ten counts. V is TRBV20-1 and J is TRBJ2-5; TRBD2 matches 9 bases. The CDR3 runs 17 residues. The ends lost 6 bases at V and 1 base at J; junction bases unmatched: 15. The germline CDR1 and CDR2 sequences are DFQATT and SNEGSKA (reference sequence). The CDR3 reads CSAGASGGIRGQETQYF. For the CDR3, the DNA is TGCAGTGCAGGTGCCAGCGGGGGGATACGGGGCCAAGAGACCCAGTACTTC.

This clonotype showed up just a few times. J is TRBJ2-2 and V is TRBV9; 7 nucleotides line up with TRBD1. The germline gives CDR1 SGDLS, CDR2 YYNGEE. This CDR3 is 16 amino acids long. J was trimmed by 0 bases and V by 3 bases; bases with no gene match: 5. CDR3 DNA: TGTGCCAGCAGCGCCCCGGGACAGCCGAACACCGGGGAGCTGTTTTTT. Protein sequence: CASSAPGQPNTGELFF.

This clonotype occurred many times. The V and J genes are TRBV7-2 and TRBJ1-1; 7 bases fit TRBD1. Germline V gene lookup returns CDR1 SGHTA and CDR2 FQGNSA. There are 15 residues in the CDR3. Trimming removed 4 bases from V and 0 bases from J; junction bases left unmatched: 5. The CDR3: CASSWGQLMNTEAFF. The DNA for the CDR3 is TGTGCCAGCAGCTGGGGACAGCTCATGAACACTGAAGCTTTCTTT. Using reference TRBV7-2 and TRBJ1-1 for the parts outside the CDR3, the full variable domain is GAGVSQSPSNKVTEKGKDVELRCDPISGHTALYWYRQSLGQGLEFLIYFQGNSAPDKSGLPSDRFSAERTGGSVSTLTIQRTQQEDSAVYLCASSWGQLMNTEAFFGQGTRLTVV.

About this clonotype: A much bigger clone sits one base away, suggesting this may be a read error. The chain uses TRBV28 and TRBJ2-3; the D gene is possibly TRBD2 (6 bases). CDR3 size: 15 residues. Trimming took 5 bases from V and 3 from J, leaving 15 bases between them. Germline CDR1 reads MDHEN; CDR2 reads SYDVKM. In DNA form, the CDR3 reads TGTGCCAGCAGTCCCGGCCCAGGAGGGACAGATACGCAGTATTTT. This codes for CASSPGPGGTDTQYF.

This clonotype was counted a few times. The chain couples TRBV5-6 to TRBJ2-7; TRBD1 is a possible D gene (6 bases). Germline CDR1 SGHDT, CDR2 YYEEEE. V was shortened by 0 bases and J by 5 bases, with 15 bases between the two germline ends. The CDR3 spans 15 residues. The CDR3 sequence: CASSLAGQGIHEQYF. The CDR3 coding sequence is TGTGCCAGCAGCTTGGCCGGGCAGGGGATCCACGAGCAGTACTTC. The variable domain in full, with the rest retrieved from reference TRBV5-6 and TRBJ2-7, is DAGVTQSPTHLIKTRGQQVTLRCSPKSGHDTVSWYQQALGQGPQFIFQYYEEEERQRGNFPDRFSGHQFPNYSSELNVNALLLGDSALYLCASSLAGQGIHEQYFGPGTRLTVT.

V is TRBV6-2 or TRBV6-3 and J is TRBJ1-3; D call uncertain. Trimming removed 0 bases at V and 0 bases at J, with 6 bases between. Germline V gives CDR1 MNHEY, CDR2 SVGEGT. The CDR3 runs 15 residues. DNA for the CDR3: TGTGCCAGCAGTTACTCGTCAGACTCTGGAAACACCATATATTTT. Protein product: CASSYSSDSGNTIYF.

This clonotype was observed a few times. The V call is TRBV21-1, the J call TRBJ2-3; the table's D gene call, TRBD1, was not cross checked with the DNA. TRBV21-1 is shown as a pseudogene. This CDR3 spans 17 amino acids. CDR3 in amino acids: CASSKGPGTGYEDTQYF. As DNA, the CDR3 is TGTGCCAGCAGCAAAGGCCCCGGGACAGGGTATGAAGATACGCAGTATTTT.

Note on this clonotype: Since a much larger clone is just one base distant, this may be a read error. The limits of the CDR3 on the DNA are not certain, so only TCRdb's listed CDR3 is given. V gene TRBV21-1 combines with J gene TRBJ2-5; the table's D call, TRBD1, has no DNA check behind it. TRBV21-1 is shown as a pseudogene. With termini counted, the CDR3 has 17 amino acids. CDR3 amino acids: CASSKVGRGTYQGTQYF.

This chain connects TRBV12-3 or TRBV12-4 to TRBJ2-1, with D tentatively TRBD1 or TRBD2 (6 bases each). CDR3 length equals 13 residues. The V and J ends lost 8 bases and 9 bases respectively, with 17 bases between them. The CDR3 loop reads CASGEGWGAEQFF. CDR3 nucleotides: TGTGCCAGCGGAGAGGGGTGGGGGGCTGAGCAGTTCTTC.

This rearrangement joins TRBV4-3 to TRBJ2-1; D remains unclear. The CDR3 is 15 amino acids. The germline V and J ends were trimmed by 0 bases and 0 bases, with 6 bases remaining between them. Germline loops: CDR1 LGHNA, CDR2 YSLEER. The CDR3 here is CASSQDGFSYNEQFF. The CDR3 nucleotides are TGCGCCAGCAGCCAAGACGGGTTCTCCTACAATGAGCAGTTCTTC.

Concerning this clonotype itself: A read error may explain this, as a much larger clone is one base away. The V and J genes are TRBV7-2 and TRBJ2-1; TRBD2 might be the D (6 bases). Trimming left V 3 bases short and J 5 bases short, with 14 bases between. CDR3 length equals 15 residues. Per the germline V gene, CDR1 is SGHTA and CDR2 is FQGNSA. This chain's CDR3 is CASSLFAGSDNEQFF. The CDR3 DNA reads as TGTGCCAGCAGCTTGTTTGCGGGATCCGACAATGAGCAGTTCTTC.

A note on this clonotype: A much more abundant neighbour one base away suggests this may be a read error. The conserved phenylalanine or tryptophan is not found at the CDR3 terminus, so this likely reflects a read error. The chain employs TRBV13 and TRBJ2-3, with unresolved D. V shed 2 bases and J shed 2 bases, with 11 bases lying between them. Germline V gives CDR1 PRHDT, CDR2 FYEKMQ (reference sequence). This CDR3 comprises 15 residues. CDR3 protein: CASSLLGGNTDTQYS. The CDR3 DNA reads TGTGCCAGCAGCTTACTTGGCGGTAACACAGATACGCAGTATTCT.

This clonotype was counted a few times. The chain is built from TRBV3-1 and TRBJ2-1; 7 bases align to TRBD2. CDR1 is LGHDT and CDR2 is YNNKEL in the germline V gene (reference sequence). CDR3 length equals 18 residues. V gave up 1 base and J gave up 1 base; unmatched junction bases: 10. CDR3 protein: CASSQVSSGEESYNEQFF. The DNA of the CDR3 is TGTGCCAGCAGCCAAGTGTCCAGCGGGGAGGAATCCTACAATGAGCAGTTCTTC.

This clonotype was recorded at least ten times. The genes are TRBV6-5 and TRBJ2-1; 12 bases fit TRBD2. This CDR3 is 16 amino acids long. Trimming cost V 6 bases and J 2 bases; bases outside gene matches: 5. Germline lookup yields CDR1 MNHEY and CDR2 SVGAGI. The CDR3 loop is CASSPASGGAYNEQFF. DNA of the CDR3: TGTGCCAGCAGCCCAGCTAGCGGGGGGGCCTACAATGAGCAGTTCTTC.

This clonotype was picked up many times. This chain joins TRBV9 and TRBJ2-2, with D maybe TRBD2 (6 bases). The length of the CDR3 is 17 residues. Germline V CDR1 and CDR2: SGDLS, YYNGEE. V was cut by 3 bases and J by 0 bases, with 15 bases left in between. As DNA, the CDR3 is TGTGCCAGCAGCGGGTACCGGGGGAACGCGAACACCGGGGAGCTGTTTTTT. As protein: CASSGYRGNANTGELFF. Drawing the rest from reference TRBV9 and TRBJ2-2, the complete variable domain is DSGVTQTPKHLITATGQRVTLRCSPRSGDLSVYWYQQSLDQGLQFLIQYYNGEERAKGNILERFSAQQFPDLHSELNLSSLELGDSALYFCASSGYRGNANTGELFFGEGSRLTVL.

This clonotype was observed at least ten times. The V gene is TRBV7-9, the J gene TRBJ1-4; tentative D call: TRBD1 (5 bases). From germline, CDR1 is SEHNR and CDR2 FQNEAQ (reference sequence). This CDR3 contains 14 residues. Trimming took 5 bases from V and 8 from J, leaving 15 bases between them. DNA for the CDR3: TGTGCCAGCAGCCGGTCGGGATCAGGGGAAAAACTGTTTTTT. Translation: CASSRSGSGEKLFF.

This clonotype showed up many times. The rearrangement joins TRBV6-2 or TRBV6-3 to TRBJ1-5; perhaps TRBD1 as D (5 bases). The CDR3 extends over 13 amino acids. V was clipped by 0 bases and J by 9 bases, with 9 bases between them. The V gene's germline CDR1 is MNHEY and CDR2 SVGEGT. CDR3 nucleotide sequence: TGTGCCAGCAGTTACTCGGGGGAACGGCCCCAGCATTTT. Amino acids: CASSYSGERPQHF.

This clonotype was found a few times. The rearrangement joins TRBV19 to TRBJ2-2; either TRBD1 or TRBD2 may supply D (6 bases each). The CDR3 is 15 amino acids. Between the trimmed V and J ends, which lost 6 bases and 4 bases, there was a span of 15 bases. The germline gives CDR1 LNHDA, CDR2 SQIVND (reference sequence). DNA of the CDR3: TGTGCCAGTAGCACGGGGGCGCGGGCCACCGGGGAGCTGTTTTTT. Translating gives CASSTGARATGELFF.

In its sample, this clonotype was seen many times. The chain is built from TRBV20-1 and TRBJ2-2; perhaps TRBD2 as D (6 bases). The CDR3 is 15 amino acids. Germline-derived CDR1 and CDR2 are DFQATT and SNEGSKA (reference sequence). Trimming cost V 1 base and J 0 bases, with 9 bases left between them. DNA of the CDR3: TGCAGTGCTAGAGTAGCGGAAACGAACACCGGGGAGCTGTTTTTT. Protein: CSARVAETNTGELFF.

As regards this clonotype: A read error may produce the germline difference seen at one junction end. The chain combines TRBV6-2 or TRBV6-3 with TRBJ1-1; D possibly corresponds to TRBD1 (5 bases). The CDR3 runs to 16 residues. The germline CDR1 and CDR2 sequences are MNHEY and SVGEGT. The CDR3 DNA sequence: TGTGCCAGCAGTTCCTTACAGGTAACAATGAACACTGGAGCTTTCTTT. This gives the protein CASSSLQVTMNTGAFF.

This clonotype was counted many times. This chain's CDR3 is CASSVDPSAGELFF. The CDR3 coding sequence is TGTGCCAGCAGCGTAGACCCTAGTGCCGGGGAGCTGTTTTTT. The chain has TRBV9 and TRBJ2-2; D unclear. Trimming cost V 0 bases and J 6 bases, with 9 bases left between them. CDR3 size: 14 residues. Per the germline V gene, CDR1 is SGDLS and CDR2 is YYNGEE.